This entry lists 10 T cell receptor beta chains sequenced from one sample in a study of T cells after yellow fever vaccination. TCRdb itself ran the 5' RACE reads through MiXCR, one entry per CDR3 protein. The sample lists 200,000 to 250,000 distinct CDR3 sequences, 6.9% seen once, with about 0.9% in the top ten. This material consisted of CD4+ T cells sorted from PBMCs, taken 15 days after the yellow fever booster vaccination. Receptors were obtained from a man in his thirties or forties who received the YFV17D yellow fever vaccine.

In its sample, this clonotype was seen a few times. The CDR3 sequence: CASSPGLAGGLSDTQYF. CDR3 nucleotide sequence: TGTGCCAGCAGCCCAGGACTAGCGGGAGGATTGTCAGATACGCAGTATTTT. This chain joins TRBV7-3 and TRBJ2-3; TRBD2 matches at 14 bases. The V gene end was trimmed by 5 bases and the J gene end by 4 bases; junction bases not matched to a gene: 8. The CDR3 covers 17 residues. Germline V lookup: CDR1 SGHTA, CDR2 FQGTGA.

The V and J genes are TRBV5-1 and TRBJ2-3; the match to TRBD1 covers 8 bases. This CDR3 has 15 amino acids. Germline CDR1 and CDR2: SGHRS and YFSETQ. V lost 4 bases, J lost 2 bases, and 6 bases stayed unmatched. In nucleotides, the CDR3 is TGCGCCAGCAGCCCGACAGGGGTGGCCACAGATACGCAGTATTTT. Its protein product is CASSPTGVATDTQYF.

Only a few counts were recorded for this clonotype. This chain joins TRBV5-1 and TRBJ2-3, with D unresolved. The CDR3 consists of 15 residues. CDR1 is SGHRS and CDR2 is YFSETQ in the germline V gene. V lost 3 bases and J lost 0, with 11 bases in between. This chain's CDR3 is CASSSVTPSTDTQYF. CDR3 bases: TGCGCCAGCAGCTCCGTGACCCCGAGCACAGATACGCAGTATTTT.

This clonotype was seen a handful of times. The chain carries TRBV6-6 and TRBJ2-4; unclear D gene. Germline V gives CDR1 MNHNY, CDR2 SVGAGI (reference sequence). The CDR3 contains 10 residues. Between the trimmed V and J ends, which lost 8 bases and 5 bases, there was a span of 4 bases. The CDR3 here is CASGENIQYF. The CDR3 region has the DNA TGTGCCAGCGGGGAAAACATTCAGTACTTC.

This clonotype was counted a few times. This chain connects TRBV28 to TRBJ2-3; 7 positions agree with TRBD1. V lost 8 bases to trimming and J lost 2 bases; unmatched junction nucleotides: 4. CDR3 length: 13 residues. CDR1 is MDHEN, CDR2 SYDVKM, per germline. This chain's CDR3 is CASWDSVTDTQYF. The DNA for the CDR3 is TGTGCCAGCTGGGACAGCGTCACAGATACGCAGTATTTT.

In its sample, this clonotype was seen many times. The V gene is TRBV5-1, the J gene TRBJ2-7, with D perhaps matching TRBD2 (6 bases). This CDR3 is built from 13 residues. V lost 0 bases and J lost 3, with 7 bases in between. Germline-derived CDR1 and CDR2 are SGHRS and YFSETQ. CDR3 residues: CASSLVEGYEQYF. The CDR3 DNA reads TGCGCCAGCAGCTTGGTGGAGGGCTACGAGCAGTACTTC.

The chain recombines TRBV10-2 with TRBJ2-5; a weak D match, TRBD2 (6 bases). V dropped 6 bases and J dropped 5 bases, with 13 bases sitting between them. Germline V lookup: CDR1 WSHSY, CDR2 SAAADI. CDR3 size: 13 residues. The CDR3 DNA sequence: TGCGCCAGCAGGCCGGGGGTTGGGGAGACCCAGTACTTC. It translates to CASRPGVGETQYF.

The V gene is TRBV20-1, the J gene TRBJ2-1, with 7 bases identical to TRBD2. Germline V CDR1 and CDR2: DFQATT, SNEGSKA (reference sequence). The CDR3 is 16 residues long. Losses at the gene ends were 4 bases for V and 0 bases for J; bases not matched to a gene: 9. The CDR3 reads CSAMGRAGSSYNEQFF. In DNA, the CDR3 is TGCAGTGCTATGGGGCGAGCGGGATCCTCCTACAATGAGCAGTTCTTC.

This clonotype was counted a few times. The V and J genes are TRBV21-1 and TRBJ2-3; the table's D call, TRBD1, has no DNA check behind it. TRBV21-1 is a pseudogene. CDR3 length equals 16 residues. CDR3 sequence: CASSVKGLTHTDTQYF. For the CDR3, the DNA is TGTGCCAGCAGCGTGAAGGGGTTGACCCACACAGATACGCAGTATTTT.

In this sample, this clonotype turned up a few times. V gene TRBV20-1 combines with J gene TRBJ1-2, with 7 bases fitting TRBD1. The CDR3 loop spans 13 amino acids. Germline V gene lookup returns CDR1 DFQATT and CDR2 SNEGSKA (reference sequence). The V gene end was trimmed by 5 bases and the J gene end by 6 bases; junction bases not matched to a gene: 9. In nucleotides, the CDR3 is TGCAGTGCTGCCAGGGGGGCGATGAATGGCTACACCTTC. As protein: CSAARGAMNGYTF.